A selection of T cell receptor beta chains follows, all from one sample in a study of blood T cells in healthy people across ages. TCRdb analysed the 5' RACE reads with MiXCR anew, one entry per CDR3 protein. Altogether over 600,000 distinct CDR3 sequences are present, about 56% being singletons, with the ten largest covering 25% to 30%. The sample was blood. The source is a man aged 35-49 years in good health. Both conserved end residues are part of each CDR3. The D gene is left open where the match is weak. Expanded clones are given a class, and other clones once, few, many or no size at all.

size	V	J	D	CDR3	DNA
-	TRBV6-6	TRBJ2-2	TRBD2	CASSFPSGKRETGELFF	TGTGCCAGCAGTTTCCCTAGCGGGAAAAGAGAGACCGGGGAGCTGTTTTTT
-	TRBV11-2	TRBJ2-3	-	CASSLVGGAGADTQYF	TGTGCCAGCAGCTTAGTAGGCGGGGCGGGTGCAGATACGCAGTATTTT
-	TRBV9	TRBJ1-2	-	CASSVVGGDYGYTF	TGTGCCAGCAGCGTGGTGGGGGGCGACTATGGCTACACCTTC
-	TRBV9	TRBJ2-7	-	CASSERGVEQYF	TGTGCCAGCAGCGAGAGAGGGGTCGAGCAGTACTTC
-	TRBV15	TRBJ2-5	-	CATSHQETQYF	TGTGCCACCAGCCACCAAGAGACCCAGTACTTC
few	TRBV7-6	TRBJ2-1	TRBD1	CASSLGSAGTARPNEQFF	TGTGCCAGCAGCTTAGGGTCTGCCGGGACAGCAAGGCCAAATGAGCAGTTCTTC
-	TRBV4-2	TRBJ1-5	-	CASSQDIREDSNQPQHF	TGTGCCAGCAGCCAAGATATCAGGGAAGACTCCAATCAGCCCCAGCATTTT
-	TRBV7-9	TRBJ2-7	TRBD2	CASSLVPSGTYEQYF	TGTGCCAGCAGCTTGGTGCCTAGCGGGACCTACGAGCAGTACTTC
-	TRBV4-3	TRBJ1-5	-	CASSQEGEGQPQHF	TGCGCCAGCAGCCAAGAAGGGGAGGGTCAGCCCCAGCATTTT
many	TRBV25-1	TRBJ1-6	-	CASSDLLPVKNSPLHF	TGTGCCAGCAGTGACCTCCTCCCGGTCAAGAATTCACCCCTCCACTTT
-	TRBV10-3	TRBJ2-7	TRBD2	CANGLAGGEQYF	TGTGCCAACGGACTAGCGGGAGGCGAGCAGTACTTC
few	TRBV25-1	TRBJ2-1	-	CASMIPGVGNEQFF	TGTGCCAGCATGATCCCTGGGGTCGGGAATGAGCAGTTCTTC
-	TRBV5-1	TRBJ2-4	-	CASSSGPKDIQYF	TGCGCCAGCAGCTCGGGGCCAAAGGACATTCAGTACTTC
-	TRBV20-1	TRBJ1-2	-	CSAPLRANYGCTF	-
few	TRBV20-1	TRBJ2-7	TRBD1	CSASDRDRAYEQYF	TGCAGTGCTAGTGACCGGGACAGGGCTTACGAGCAGTACTTC
few	TRBV25-1	TRBJ2-2	TRBD1	CASAIGTGDTGELFF	TGTGCCAGCGCGATAGGGACAGGGGACACCGGGGAGCTGTTTTTT
-	TRBV7-2	TRBJ2-1	TRBD2	CASSLAGRVYNEQFF	TGTGCCAGCAGCTTGGCAGGGAGGGTCTACAATGAGCAGTTCTTC